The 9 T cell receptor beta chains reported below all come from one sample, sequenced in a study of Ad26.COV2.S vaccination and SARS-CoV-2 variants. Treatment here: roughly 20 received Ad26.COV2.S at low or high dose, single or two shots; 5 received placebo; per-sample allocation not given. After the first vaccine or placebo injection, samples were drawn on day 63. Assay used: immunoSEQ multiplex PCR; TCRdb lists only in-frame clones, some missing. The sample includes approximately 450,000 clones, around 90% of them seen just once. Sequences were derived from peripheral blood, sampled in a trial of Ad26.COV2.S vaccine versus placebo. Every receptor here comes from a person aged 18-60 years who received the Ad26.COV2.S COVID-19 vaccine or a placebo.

The CDR3: CASRGTGPLFGYTF. For the CDR3, the DNA is TGTGCCAGCAGGGGGACAGGCCCCCTTTTTGGCTACACCTTC. The V gene is TRBV28, the J gene TRBJ1-2; 8 positions agree with TRBD1. The V segment lost 6 bases and the J segment 7 bases; nucleotides outside the gene matches: 10. Per germline, CDR1 MDHEN and CDR2 SYDVKM. This CDR3 has 14 residues.

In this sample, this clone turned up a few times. The CDR3 sequence is CASSQDGGQGKEKLFF. In DNA form, the CDR3 reads TGCGCCAGCAGCCAAGATGGGGGACAGGGGAAAGAAAAACTGTTTTTT. The chain recombines TRBV4-1 with TRBJ1-4, with TRBD1 matching over 10 bases. The CDR3 contains 16 residues. Trimming removed 0 bases from V and 8 bases from J; junction bases left unmatched: 6. CDR1 and CDR2 from the germline V gene are MGHRA and YSYEKL.

CDR3 coding DNA: TGTGCCAGCACCCTAGGGACGGGGGGGAAAGGGTATGAGCAGTTCTTC. Its protein is CASTLGTGGKGYEQFF. The J gene is TRBJ2-1, the V gene TRBV25-1, with 8 positions matching TRBD2. Germline V CDR1 and CDR2: MGHDK, SYGVNS. CDR3 length equals 16 residues. The J segment lost 8 bases and the V segment lost 7 bases, leaving 16 bases of the junction unmatched.

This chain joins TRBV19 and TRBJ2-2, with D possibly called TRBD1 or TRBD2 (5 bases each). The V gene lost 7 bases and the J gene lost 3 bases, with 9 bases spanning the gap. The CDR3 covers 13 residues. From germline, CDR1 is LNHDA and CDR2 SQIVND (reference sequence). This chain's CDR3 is CASTGTHTGELFF. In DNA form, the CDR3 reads TGTGCCAGTACCGGGACGCACACCGGGGAGCTGTTTTTT.

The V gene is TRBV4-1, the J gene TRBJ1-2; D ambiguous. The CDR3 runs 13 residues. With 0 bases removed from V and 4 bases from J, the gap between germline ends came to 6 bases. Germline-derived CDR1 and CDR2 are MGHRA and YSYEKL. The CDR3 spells CASSQEVGYGYTF. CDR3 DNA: TGCGCCAGCAGCCAAGAAGTGGGCTATGGCTACACCTTC.

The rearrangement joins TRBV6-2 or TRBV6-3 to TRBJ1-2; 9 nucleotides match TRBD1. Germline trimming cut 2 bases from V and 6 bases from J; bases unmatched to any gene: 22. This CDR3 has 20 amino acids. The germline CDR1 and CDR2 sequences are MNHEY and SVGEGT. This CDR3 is CASSYDPRTGDPVDRDGYTF. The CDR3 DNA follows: TGTGCCAGCAGTTACGACCCTCGGACAGGGGATCCGGTTGATAGAGATGGCTACACCTTC.

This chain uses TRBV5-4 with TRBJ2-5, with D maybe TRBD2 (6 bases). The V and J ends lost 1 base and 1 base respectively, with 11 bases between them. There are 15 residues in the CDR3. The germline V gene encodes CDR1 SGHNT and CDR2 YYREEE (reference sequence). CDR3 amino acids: CASSLSTGLQETQYF. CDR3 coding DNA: TGTGCCAGCAGCTTGTCTACGGGACTCCAAGAGACCCAGTACTTC.

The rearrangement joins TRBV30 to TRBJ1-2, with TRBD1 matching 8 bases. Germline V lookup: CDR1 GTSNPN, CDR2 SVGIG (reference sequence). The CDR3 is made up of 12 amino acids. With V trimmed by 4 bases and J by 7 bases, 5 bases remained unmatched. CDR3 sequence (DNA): TGTGCCTGGAACCCAGGGGGCATTGGCTACACCTTC. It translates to CAWNPGGIGYTF. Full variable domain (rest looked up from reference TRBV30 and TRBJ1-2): SQTIHQWPATLVQPVGSPLSLECTVEGTSNPNLYWYRQAAGRGLQLLFYSVGIGQISSEVPQNLSASRPQDRQFILSSKKLLLSDSGFYLCAWNPGGIGYTFGSGTRLTVV.

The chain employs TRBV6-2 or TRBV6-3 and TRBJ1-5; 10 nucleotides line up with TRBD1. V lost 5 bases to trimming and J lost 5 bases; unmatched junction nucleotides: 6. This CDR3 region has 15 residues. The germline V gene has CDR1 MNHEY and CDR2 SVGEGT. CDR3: CASSPGQGLYQPQHF. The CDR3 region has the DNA TGTGCCAGCAGTCCGGGACAGGGGTTATATCAGCCCCAGCATTTT.